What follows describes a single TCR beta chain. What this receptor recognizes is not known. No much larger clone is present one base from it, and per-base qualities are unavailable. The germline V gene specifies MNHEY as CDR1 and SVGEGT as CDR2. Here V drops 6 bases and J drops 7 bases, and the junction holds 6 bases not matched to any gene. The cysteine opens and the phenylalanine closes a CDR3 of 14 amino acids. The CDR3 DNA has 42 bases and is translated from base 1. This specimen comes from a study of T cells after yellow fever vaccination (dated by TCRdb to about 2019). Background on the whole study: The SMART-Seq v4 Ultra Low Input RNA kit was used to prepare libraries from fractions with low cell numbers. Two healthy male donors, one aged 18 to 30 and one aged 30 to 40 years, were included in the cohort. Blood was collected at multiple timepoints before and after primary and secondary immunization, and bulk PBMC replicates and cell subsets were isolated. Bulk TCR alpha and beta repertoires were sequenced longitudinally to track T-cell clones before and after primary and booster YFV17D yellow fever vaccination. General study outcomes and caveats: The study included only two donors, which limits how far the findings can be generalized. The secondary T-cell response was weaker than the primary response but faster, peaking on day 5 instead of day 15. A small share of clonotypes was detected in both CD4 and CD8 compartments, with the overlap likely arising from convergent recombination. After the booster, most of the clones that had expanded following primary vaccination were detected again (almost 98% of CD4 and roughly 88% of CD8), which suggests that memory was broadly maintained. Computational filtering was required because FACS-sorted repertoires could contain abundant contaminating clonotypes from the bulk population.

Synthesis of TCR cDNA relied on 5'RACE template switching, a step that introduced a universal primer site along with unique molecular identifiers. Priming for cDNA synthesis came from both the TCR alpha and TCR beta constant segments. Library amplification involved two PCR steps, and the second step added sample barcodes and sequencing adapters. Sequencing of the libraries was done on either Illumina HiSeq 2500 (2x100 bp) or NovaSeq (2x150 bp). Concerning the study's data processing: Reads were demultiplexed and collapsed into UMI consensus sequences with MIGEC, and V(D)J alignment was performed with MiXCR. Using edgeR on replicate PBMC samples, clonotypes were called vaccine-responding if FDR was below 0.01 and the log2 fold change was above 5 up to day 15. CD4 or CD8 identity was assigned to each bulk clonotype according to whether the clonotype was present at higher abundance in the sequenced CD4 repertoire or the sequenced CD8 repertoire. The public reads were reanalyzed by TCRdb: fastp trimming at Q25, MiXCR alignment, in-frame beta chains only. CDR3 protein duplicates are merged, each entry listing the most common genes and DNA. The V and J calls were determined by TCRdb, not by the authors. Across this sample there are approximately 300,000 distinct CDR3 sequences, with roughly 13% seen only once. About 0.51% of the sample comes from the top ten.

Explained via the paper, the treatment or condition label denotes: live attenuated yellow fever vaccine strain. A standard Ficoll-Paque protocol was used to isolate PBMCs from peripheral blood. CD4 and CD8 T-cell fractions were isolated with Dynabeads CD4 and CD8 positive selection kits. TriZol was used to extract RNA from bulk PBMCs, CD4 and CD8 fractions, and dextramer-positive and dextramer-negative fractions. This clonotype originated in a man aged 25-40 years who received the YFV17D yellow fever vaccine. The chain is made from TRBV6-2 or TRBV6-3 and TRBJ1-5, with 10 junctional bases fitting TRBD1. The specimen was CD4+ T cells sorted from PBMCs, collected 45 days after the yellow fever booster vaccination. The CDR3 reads CASRRDRGGQPQHF. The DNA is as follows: TGTGCCAGCAGAAGGGACAGGGGAGGACAGCCCCAGCATTTT.